The 21 T cell receptor beta chains below were found in one sample sequenced in a study of T cells in localized non-small cell lung cancer. Libraries were prepared by immunoSEQ multiplex PCR; TCRdb keeps only in-frame clonotypes and omits some of them. The data hold some 25,000 clones, with about 93% observed a single time. The sample was peripheral blood, taken before any cancer treatment. All receptors derive from a woman aged 35-75 years with stage I lung adenocarcinoma.

The gene calls are TRBV28 and TRBJ2-7; 9 bases match TRBD1. The V gene's germline CDR1 is MDHEN and CDR2 SYDVKM. V gave up 6 bases and J gave up 4 bases; unmatched junction bases: 7. This CDR3 spans 14 amino acids. Written as DNA, the CDR3 is TGTGCCAGCAGAGACCGGGACAGGGATTACGAGCAGTACTTC. This encodes CASRDRDRDYEQYF.

This clone came up once. The chain joins TRBV6-1 to TRBJ1-1; weak D call: TRBD1 (6 bases). The CDR3 runs 14 residues. The V end lost 4 bases, the J end lost 5 bases, and 14 bases lay between the germline ends. Germline lookup yields CDR1 MNHNS and CDR2 SASEGT. The CDR3 sequence is CASSVSGVGTEAFF. As DNA, the CDR3 is TGTGCCAGCAGTGTGTCAGGGGTGGGGACTGAAGCTTTCTTT.

V and J are TRBV11-2 and TRBJ2-2, with D perhaps TRBD1 (5 bases). Germline V gene lookup returns CDR1 SGHAT and CDR2 FQNNGV. CDR3 length: 13 residues. V dropped 4 bases and J dropped 4 bases, with 7 bases sitting between them. The CDR3 reads CASSSQGTGELFF. As DNA, the CDR3 is TGTGCCAGCAGCTCCCAGGGCACCGGGGAGCTGTTTTTT.

The rearrangement joins TRBV7-8 to TRBJ2-7, with D possibly being TRBD1 or TRBD2 (6 bases each). The CDR3 is 15 residues long. Deletions cut 1 base from V and 0 bases from J, with 10 bases between. Germline V gene data show CDR1 as SGHVS and CDR2 as FQNEAQ. DNA of the CDR3: TGTGCCAGCAGCTTAGAAGGGGGGCACTCCTACGAGCAGTACTTC. Translated, it gives CASSLEGGHSYEQYF.

This clone occurred a few times. CDR3 nucleotide sequence: TGTGCCAGCAGCGAAGGGGACGTTGCCTACGAGCAGTACTTC. The encoded protein is CASSEGDVAYEQYF. The chain couples TRBV7-2 to TRBJ2-7; D tentatively reads TRBD1 or TRBD2 (5 bases each). Trimming removed 5 bases at V and 2 bases at J, with 13 bases between. The germline V gene encodes CDR1 SGHTA and CDR2 FQGNSA. The CDR3 runs to 14 residues.

The V gene is TRBV6-1, the J gene TRBJ2-7; 9 nucleotides agree with TRBD1. The germline gives CDR1 MNHNS, CDR2 SASEGT. Unmatched junction bases numbered 9, after V lost 8 bases and J lost 1 base. CDR3 length equals 15 residues. CDR3 sequence reads: CASQAGQGGSYEQYF. CDR3 sequence (DNA): TGTGCCAGCCAAGCGGGACAGGGTGGGTCCTACGAGCAGTACTTC.

The chain uses TRBV5-8 and TRBJ1-5; D not certain. Trimming cost V 0 bases and J 5 bases, with 3 bases left between them. CDR1 is SGHTS, CDR2 YDEGEE, per germline. This CDR3 spans 12 amino acids. CDR3 coding DNA: TGTGCCAGCAGCTTGGGGGATCAGCCCCAGCATTTT. Amino acids: CASSLGDQPQHF.

The genes are TRBV29-1 and TRBJ2-1; no reliable D call. CDR3 length: 10 amino acids. Germline V CDR1 and CDR2: SQVTM, ANQGSEA. Here the CDR3 reads CQRDMNEQFF. The CDR3 DNA reads as TGCCAGAGAGACATGAATGAGCAGTTCTTC.

This chain connects TRBV28 to TRBJ2-7, with no clear D. Trimming took 3 bases from V and 4 from J, leaving 7 bases between them. The CDR3 covers 12 residues. The germline V gene has CDR1 MDHEN and CDR2 SYDVKM. The CDR3 DNA reads as TGTGCCAGCAGTTTTTCCTGGTACGAGCAGTACTTC. Translation: CASSFSWYEQYF. Complete variable domain (other parts from reference TRBV28 and TRBJ2-7): DVKVTQSSRYLVKRTGEKVFLECVQDMDHENMFWYRQDPGLGLRLIYFSYDVKMKEKGDIPEGYSVSREKKERFSLILESASTNQTSMYLCASSFSWYEQYFGPGTRLTVT.

This rearrangement joins TRBV7-9 to TRBJ2-3; D uncertain. The CDR3 extends over 13 amino acids. V gave up 5 bases and J gave up 2 bases, with 8 bases separating them. Germline lookup yields CDR1 SEHNR and CDR2 FQNEAQ (reference sequence). CDR3 protein: CASSTPNTDTQYF. The CDR3 DNA is TGTGCCAGCAGCACGCCGAACACAGATACGCAGTATTTT.

The V gene is TRBV4-1, the J gene TRBJ1-2; D is possibly TRBD1 (6 bases). V dropped 1 base and J dropped 4 bases, with 16 bases sitting between them. Germline lookup yields CDR1 MGHRA and CDR2 YSYEKL. The CDR3 covers 16 residues. The CDR3 DNA sequence: TGCGCCAGCAGCCAAGGGGGTTCAGGGGCGACCTATGGCTACACCTTC. Amino acid sequence: CASSQGGSGATYGYTF.

The V gene is TRBV5-1, the J gene TRBJ2-1; 12 bases map to TRBD2. The CDR3 runs to 19 residues. Germline V gene data show CDR1 as SGHRS and CDR2 as YFSETQ. Unmatched junction bases numbered 11, after V lost 3 bases and J lost 1 base. Written as DNA, the CDR3 is TGCGCCAGCAGCTCTGCGGGGGGAACTAGCGGGAGGTCCTACAATGAGCAGTTCTTC. Translated, it gives CASSSAGGTSGRSYNEQFF.

J is TRBJ1-6 and V is TRBV7-2; D unclear. The CDR3 length is 16 residues. Trimming left V 7 bases short and J 9 bases short, with 22 bases between. The V gene's germline CDR1 is SGHTA and CDR2 FQGNSA. Here the CDR3 DNA reads TGTGCCAGCACCCTGGGAGGTTCCGTTGGAGGTTCACCCCTCCACTTT. This sequence encodes CASTLGGSVGGSPLHF. Full variable domain (missing parts from reference TRBV7-2 and TRBJ1-6): GAGVSQSPSNKVTEKGKDVELRCDPISGHTALYWYRQSLGQGLEFLIYFQGNSAPDKSGLPSDRFSAERTGGSVSTLTIQRTQQEDSAVYLCASTLGGSVGGSPLHFGNGTRLTVT.

The genes are TRBV5-1 and TRBJ2-2; 7 bases fit TRBD2. Germline V CDR1 and CDR2: SGHRS, YFSETQ. This CDR3 comprises 15 residues. J was trimmed by 1 base and V by 4 bases; bases with no gene match: 4. This chain's CDR3 is CASSRGTMNTGELFF. CDR3 bases: TGCGCCAGCAGCCGCGGGACTATGAACACCGGGGAGCTGTTTTTT.

Comment on this clone: At the DNA level, this CDR3 is encoded by other sequences in the same sample as well. V and J are TRBV7-2 and TRBJ2-7; D is uncertain. Germline CDR1 and CDR2: SGHTA and FQGNSA. The CDR3 is 11 residues long. V gave up 3 bases and J gave up 2 bases, with 2 bases separating them. Here the CDR3 reads CASSFAYEQYF. In nucleotides, the CDR3 is TGTGCCAGCAGCTTCGCCTACGAGCAGTACTTC.

The genes are TRBV7-9 and TRBJ1-5; a weak D match, TRBD1 (6 bases). Trimming cost V 5 bases and J 2 bases, with 19 bases left between them. From germline, CDR1 is SEHNR and CDR2 FQNEAQ (reference sequence). This CDR3 is built from 17 residues. The DNA of the CDR3 is TGTGCCAGCAGCCCTGTCGGGGGCGACTGGCGCAATCAGCCCCAGCATTTT. Residues: CASSPVGGDWRNQPQHF.

The chain is built from TRBV28 and TRBJ2-3; a possible D gene is TRBD1 (6 bases). CDR1 and CDR2 from the germline V gene are MDHEN and SYDVKM. This CDR3 region has 15 residues. The germline V and J ends were trimmed by 6 bases and 2 bases, with 15 bases remaining between them. CDR3 in DNA: TGTGCCAGCAGGGGGGCTAGAGTCACCACAGATACGCAGTATTTT. It translates to CASRGARVTTDTQYF.

The DNA for the CDR3 is TGTGCCATCTGGAGTCAAACCGGGGGCTACACCTTC. This sequence encodes CAIWSQTGGYTF. The chain has TRBV10-3 and TRBJ1-2; D is uncertain. The length of the CDR3 is 12 residues. Germline V lookup: CDR1 ENHRY, CDR2 SYGVKD. V was trimmed by 8 bases and J by 8 bases, leaving 15 bases between them.

The chain employs TRBV9 and TRBJ2-3; D perhaps matches TRBD1 (6 bases). CDR1 and CDR2 (germline): SGDLS, YYNGEE. The CDR3 covers 16 residues. Trimming cost V 5 bases and J 2 bases, with 18 bases left between them. The CDR3 loop reads CASSFNHRAFTDTQYF. The CDR3 nucleotides read TGTGCCAGCAGTTTTAATCACAGGGCCTTCACAGATACGCAGTATTTT.

The genes are TRBV5-1 and TRBJ2-2; 11 bases agree with TRBD1. This CDR3 spans 15 amino acids. J gave up 3 bases and V 5 bases, and 3 bases lay outside the gene matches. Germline CDR1 SGHRS, CDR2 YFSETQ. The CDR3 region has the DNA TGCGCCAGCAGGGACAGGGGGCAGGACACCGGGGAGCTGTTTTTT. Translated, it gives CASRDRGQDTGELFF.

The J gene is TRBJ2-1, the V gene TRBV20-1; no clear D gene. This CDR3 contains 11 residues. The V and J ends lost 5 bases and 7 bases respectively, with 9 bases between them. CDR1 is DFQATT, CDR2 SNEGSKA, per germline (reference sequence). CDR3 nucleotides: TGCAGTGCTCTTCCGGAAAATGAGCAGTTCTTC. Translated, it gives CSALPENEQFF.